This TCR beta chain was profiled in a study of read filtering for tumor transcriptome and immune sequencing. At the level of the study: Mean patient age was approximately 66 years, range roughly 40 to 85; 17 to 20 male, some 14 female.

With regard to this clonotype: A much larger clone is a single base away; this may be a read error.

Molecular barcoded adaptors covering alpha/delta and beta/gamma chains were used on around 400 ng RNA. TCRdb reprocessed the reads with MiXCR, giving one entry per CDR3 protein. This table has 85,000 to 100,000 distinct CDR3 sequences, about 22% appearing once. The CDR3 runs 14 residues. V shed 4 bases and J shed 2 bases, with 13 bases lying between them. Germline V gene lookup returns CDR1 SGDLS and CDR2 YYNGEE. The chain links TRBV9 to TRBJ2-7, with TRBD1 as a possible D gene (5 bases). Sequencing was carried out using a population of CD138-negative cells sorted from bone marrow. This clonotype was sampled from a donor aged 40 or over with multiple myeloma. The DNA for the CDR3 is TGTGCCAGCAGCCCAGGGAACCAAGCCTACGAGCAGTACTTC. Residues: CASSPGNQAYEQYF.